The clone carrying this T cell receptor beta chain was counted between two and nine times. In the authors' methods: Reference gene primers were amplified, and this amplification served to estimate nucleated cell counts. Profiled with immunoSEQ multiplex PCR; TCRdb holds only in-frame clones, not every one. The D gene and trimming were derived from the DNA, and the V and J assignments and clone size from that table. In the table there are tens of thousands of clones, roughly 89% of which are singletons. The data were taken from a study of blood T cell repertoires in COVID-19. On the study more broadly: COVID-19 samples collected from the United States, Italy and Spain covered acute and convalescent phases. PBMCs, B-cell-depleted T cells, or T cells provided the cDNA or gDNA that made up the material.

Trimming stripped 2 bases from V and 6 bases from J, with 14 bases between. Germline loops: CDR1 SGHTA, CDR2 FQGTGA. The CDR3 is 14 residues long. The source is a man aged 30 to 45 with acute or convalescent COVID-19. The V call is TRBV7-3, the J call TRBJ2-7; TRBD1 is a possible D gene (5 bases). Sequencing used peripheral blood. For the CDR3, the DNA is TGTGCCAGCAGCTTATGGGCTAGACAGCGCGAGCAGTACTTC. Its protein is CASSLWARQREQYF.